A single sample is the source of the 27 T cell receptor beta chains below, sequenced in a study of spatial heterogeneity in lung cancer. Documented time point: sample taken at primary tumor resection. Whole RNA obtained from tumor, nontumor lung or frozen PBMC underwent sequencing without sorting. Each CDR3 protein is one row after TCRdb ran MiXCR on the 5' RACE reads. The data show about 3,700 distinct CDR3 sequences, over 25% seen once. Source: normal lung tissue next to the tumor, taken at surgery. These receptors were obtained from a male donor with early-stage non-small cell lung cancer.

This clonotype is medium-sized by share. The chain employs TRBV9 and TRBJ1-5, with D maybe TRBD1 (5 bases). V lost 0 bases to trimming and J lost 7 bases, with 11 bases between them. There are 14 residues in the CDR3. The germline gives CDR1 SGDLS, CDR2 YYNGEE. CDR3 sequence reads: CASSVDGAGQPQHF. CDR3 coding DNA: TGTGCCAGCAGCGTAGATGGGGCAGGGCAGCCCCAGCATTTT.

This clonotype is medium-sized (0.01 to 0.1%). The rearrangement uses TRBV5-1 and TRBJ1-1, with 7 positions matching TRBD1. Unmatched junction bases numbered 12, after V lost 7 bases and J lost 3 bases. Germline CDR1 SGHRS, CDR2 YFSETQ. There are 15 residues in the CDR3. DNA of the CDR3: TGCGCCAGCGGCGTCCCCGGGACAGCTTACACTGAAGCTTTCTTT. The encoded protein is CASGVPGTAYTEAFF.

In its sample, this clonotype is medium-sized. The rearrangement joins TRBV4-2 to TRBJ1-2, with 7 positions matching TRBD1. This CDR3 contains 15 residues. J was trimmed by 10 bases and V by 0 bases; bases with no gene match: 11. CDR1 is LGHNA, CDR2 YNFKEQ, per germline. The CDR3 nucleotides read TGTGCCAGCAGCCAAGATGAAAGGGACAGAGGTTACTACACCTTC. Translating gives CASSQDERDRGYYTF.

This clonotype has more than one count but fewer than ten. This chain uses TRBV10-1 with TRBJ2-3; D possibly corresponds to TRBD2 (5 bases). The V and J ends lost 3 bases and 3 bases respectively, with 7 bases between them. In germline, CDR1 is WNHNN, CDR2 SYGVQD (reference sequence). CDR3 length equals 13 residues. Here the CDR3 DNA reads TGCGCCAGCAGTGAACTAGTGACAGATACGCAGTATTTT. Its translation: CASSELVTDTQYF.

The chain has TRBV12-3 or TRBV12-4 and TRBJ2-7; 7 bases are a match to TRBD2. V lost 7 bases, J lost 3 bases, and 9 bases stayed unmatched. The CDR3 spans 14 residues. The CDR3 spells CASTFGGSHYEQYF. The CDR3 bases are TGTGCCAGCACCTTCGGGGGGAGCCACTACGAGCAGTACTTC.

The chain joins TRBV6-1 to TRBJ2-5; the D gene is possibly TRBD1 (6 bases). This CDR3 contains 12 residues. Per the germline V gene, CDR1 is MNHNS and CDR2 is SASEGT. The V and J ends lost 5 bases and 3 bases respectively, with 7 bases between them. The CDR3 loop reads CASSYREETQYF. The CDR3 DNA reads TGTGCCAGCAGTTACAGGGAAGAGACCCAGTACTTC.

This clonotype was seen more than once but under ten times. The rearrangement links TRBV27 to TRBJ1-1; TRBD1 matches at 7 bases. This CDR3 comprises 14 residues. V lost 6 bases, J lost 4 bases, and 8 bases stayed unmatched. The V gene's germline CDR1 is MNHEY and CDR2 SMNVEV (reference sequence). The CDR3 DNA follows: TGTGCCAGCAGCGCCGGGACAGCATCCACTGAAGCTTTCTTT. Its translation is CASSAGTASTEAFF.

Judged by abundance, this clonotype is medium-sized. The V and J genes are TRBV7-8 and TRBJ2-7; D is possibly TRBD1 (6 bases). The CDR3 runs to 16 residues. Germline loops: CDR1 SGHVS, CDR2 FQNEAQ. The V end was cut by 4 bases, the J end by 5 bases, with 21 bases between. The CDR3 spells CASSSLQGFGLNEQYF. The CDR3 DNA sequence: TGTGCCAGCAGCTCCCTACAGGGTTTTGGGCTTAACGAGCAGTACTTC.

By sample share, this clonotype is medium-sized. This chain links TRBV20-1 with TRBJ1-1, with D uncertain. Deletions cut 2 bases from V and 3 bases from J, with 10 bases between. Germline V CDR1 and CDR2: DFQATT, SNEGSKA (reference sequence). The CDR3 is made up of 13 amino acids. The CDR3 is CSARWVGDTEAFF. In DNA, the CDR3 is TGCAGTGCTAGATGGGTTGGGGACACTGAAGCTTTCTTT.

The V gene is TRBV5-5, the J gene TRBJ1-5; D gene unclear. V was shortened by 2 bases and J by 0 bases, with 12 bases between the two germline ends. The CDR3 is 16 amino acids. Germline assignment: CDR1 SGHKS and CDR2 YYEKEE (reference sequence). CDR3 protein: CASSLTADHSNQPQHF. For the CDR3, the DNA is TGTGCCAGCAGCTTAACGGCAGATCATAGCAATCAGCCCCAGCATTTT. Full variable domain (outside the CDR3, taken from reference TRBV5-5 and TRBJ1-5): DAGVTQSPTHLIKTRGQQVTLRCSPISGHKSVSWYQQVLGQGPQFIFQYYEKEERGRGNFPDRFSARQFPNYSSELNVNALLLGDSALYLCASSLTADHSNQPQHFGDGTRLSIL.

This clonotype is deemed medium-sized. The chain has TRBV20-1 and TRBJ1-1; D gene unclear. Trimming removed 6 bases from V and 2 bases from J, with 22 bases in between. Germline V gene sequence: CDR1 DFQATT, CDR2 SNEGSKA (reference sequence). CDR3 length: 16 residues. Here the CDR3 reads CSARSMRTATNTEAFF. In DNA, the CDR3 is TGCAGTGCCCGATCCATGAGGACGGCAACTAACACTGAAGCTTTCTTT.

By share, this clonotype counts as medium-sized. The chain links TRBV25-1 to TRBJ1-2; D is uncertain. The germline V gene encodes CDR1 MGHDK and CDR2 SYGVNS. The CDR3 extends over 16 amino acids. Between the trimmed V and J ends, which lost 1 base and 4 bases, there was a span of 16 bases. The CDR3 loop is CASSESRGGDLYGYTF. CDR3 DNA sequence: TGTGCCAGCAGTGAATCCCGGGGTGGGGATCTCTATGGCTACACCTTC.

This clonotype was recorded only once. This rearrangement joins TRBV7-8 to TRBJ2-7; TRBD1 aligns across 10 bases. The CDR3 loop spans 16 amino acids. Germline CDR1 and CDR2: SGHVS and FQNEAQ. V lost 5 bases and J lost 5; bases outside the gene matches: 12. CDR3 DNA: TGTGCCAGCAGCCCAGTTTTGGGACAGGGGACCCACGAGCAGTACTTC. As protein: CASSPVLGQGTHEQYF.

This clonotype qualifies as medium-sized (0.01 to 0.1%). The chain carries TRBV20-1 and TRBJ2-1; either TRBD1 or TRBD2 may supply D (6 bases each). The CDR3 runs to 14 residues. Germline lookup yields CDR1 DFQATT and CDR2 SNEGSKA (reference sequence). Trimming removed 1 base at V and 9 bases at J, with 16 bases between. The CDR3 loop is CSARVGGLTFEQFF. CDR3 in DNA: TGCAGTGCTAGAGTCGGGGGCCTGACGTTTGAGCAGTTCTTC.

The chain uses TRBV7-6 and TRBJ1-2; D unresolved. Germline CDR1 and CDR2: SGHVS and FNYEAQ. With 1 base removed from V and 0 bases from J, the gap between germline ends came to 6 bases. There are 14 residues in the CDR3. This chain's CDR3 is CASSLGNSNYGYTF. The DNA for the CDR3 is TGTGCCAGCAGCTTAGGGAACTCTAACTATGGCTACACCTTC.

By share, this clonotype ranks as medium-sized. V gene TRBV7-3 combines with J gene TRBJ2-1, with 8 bases identical to TRBD1. Unmatched junction bases numbered 2, after V lost 4 bases and J lost 0 bases. The CDR3 has 15 residues. The germline V gene has CDR1 SGHTA and CDR2 FQGTGA. In DNA, the CDR3 is TGTGCCAGCAGCTCAGGGGGCAGCTCCTACAATGAGCAGTTCTTC. Its translation: CASSSGGSSYNEQFF.

This clonotype is judged medium-sized. J is TRBJ1-1 and V is TRBV11-2; TRBD1 is a possible D gene (5 bases). The ends were cut back, 0 bases at V and 0 bases at J, with 8 bases in the middle. Germline-derived CDR1 and CDR2 are SGHAT and FQNNGV. The CDR3 loop spans 15 amino acids. DNA of the CDR3: TGTGCCAGCAGCTTAGATGGGGGAGTGAACACTGAAGCTTTCTTT. Translating gives CASSLDGGVNTEAFF.

This clonotype is termed medium-sized. This rearrangement joins TRBV6-1 to TRBJ2-3; D is perhaps TRBD2 (5 bases). V was clipped by 5 bases and J by 2 bases, with 17 bases between them. The germline V gene has CDR1 MNHNS and CDR2 SASEGT. The CDR3 extends over 16 amino acids. In nucleotides, the CDR3 is TGTGCCAGCAGTATTCAGGCCCTAGCTAACACAGATACGCAGTATTTT. This gives the protein CASSIQALANTDTQYF.

J is TRBJ2-2 and V is TRBV5-8, with TRBD1 identical over 10 bases. Germline assignment: CDR1 SGHTS and CDR2 YDEGEE. Losses at the gene ends were 3 bases for V and 7 bases for J; bases not matched to a gene: 6. This CDR3 is built from 15 residues. CDR3 nucleotide sequence: TGTGCCAGCAGCTACCGGGACAGGGGCGGCGGGGAGCTGTTTTTT. Protein product: CASSYRDRGGGELFF. Based on the CDR3 plus reference TRBV5-8 and TRBJ2-2, the full variable domain is EAGVTQSPTHLIKTRGQQATLRCSPISGHTSVYWYQQALGLGLQFLLWYDEGEERNRGNFPPRFSGRQFPNYSSELNVNALELEDSALYLCASSYRDRGGGELFFGEGSRLTVL.

This clonotype is medium-sized within its sample. The rearrangement links TRBV7-9 to TRBJ2-1; 8 nucleotides align to TRBD2. The trim removed 5 bases at V and 8 bases at J, leaving 17 bases unmatched. The CDR3 has 17 amino acids. The germline V gene has CDR1 SEHNR and CDR2 FQNEAQ (reference sequence). The CDR3, as DNA: TGTGCCAGCAGCCGACGCAACATAGCGGGATCGGGGGATGAGCAGTTCTTC. Translation: CASSRRNIAGSGDEQFF.

The chain carries TRBV27 and TRBJ2-7; no definite D call. The CDR3 sequence is 15 residues long. The germline gives CDR1 MNHEY, CDR2 SMNVEV (reference sequence). The ends were cut back, 1 base at V and 2 bases at J, with 12 bases in the middle. As DNA, the CDR3 is TGTGCCAGCAGTTTATACAGCGTCAATACCTACGAGCAGTACTTC. Its protein product is CASSLYSVNTYEQYF.

This clonotype is labeled as medium-sized. The chain uses TRBV20-1 and TRBJ1-6; D gene uncertain. Trimming took off 5 bases at V and 5 bases at J, with 10 bases between the two ends. The CDR3 has 13 residues. Germline V gene sequence: CDR1 DFQATT, CDR2 SNEGSKA (reference sequence). This CDR3 reads CSAAPGDNSPLHF. CDR3 nucleotides: TGCAGTGCTGCTCCGGGTGATAATTCACCCCTCCACTTT.

The gene calls are TRBV6-1 and TRBJ2-7; D may be TRBD1 (6 bases). Trimming cost V 4 bases and J 6 bases, with 13 bases left between them. The CDR3 extends over 13 amino acids. Germline lookup yields CDR1 MNHNS and CDR2 SASEGT. In nucleotides, the CDR3 is TGTGCCAGCAGTGCCGGGACATCCACCGAGCAGTACTTC. It yields the protein CASSAGTSTEQYF.

This clonotype is labeled medium-sized. This chain links TRBV27 with TRBJ2-1; 14 nucleotides match TRBD2. The V gene's germline CDR1 is MNHEY and CDR2 SMNVEV (reference sequence). This CDR3 has 16 residues. The junction had 8 bases not matched to a gene; V was cut back by 5 bases and J by 8 bases. The CDR3 sequence is CASSDGTSGSMDEQFF. CDR3 bases: TGTGCCAGCAGTGATGGGACTAGCGGGAGCATGGATGAGCAGTTCTTC.

This clonotype was counted only a few times. This chain connects TRBV10-1 to TRBJ2-3; tentatively, D is TRBD2 (7 bases). Trimming pared 3 bases from V and 9 bases from J, leaving 19 bases between. The CDR3 is made up of 15 amino acids. CDR1 WNHNN and CDR2 SYGVQD come from the germline V gene (reference sequence). CDR3 protein: CASSDNWGGRGTQYF. CDR3 nucleotides: TGCGCCAGCAGTGATAATTGGGGGGGCCGAGGCACGCAGTATTTT.

This clonotype qualifies as medium-sized (0.01 to 0.1%). V is TRBV12-5 and J is TRBJ1-2, with a possible D match to TRBD1 (5 bases). CDR3 length: 12 amino acids. Deletions cut 9 bases from V and 4 bases from J, with 12 bases between. Germline loops: CDR1 LGHNT, CDR2 FRNRAP. The CDR3 here is CASPQGGYGYTF. CDR3 in DNA: TGTGCTAGCCCTCAGGGCGGCTATGGCTACACCTTC.

Details on this clonotype: An end of the junction differs from the germline gene, which may be a read error. V is TRBV28 and J is TRBJ2-2; D is perhaps TRBD2 (7 bases). The CDR3 length is 17 residues. Germline values: CDR1 MDHEN, CDR2 SYDVKM. The CDR3 DNA reads as TGTGCCAGCCGTTTTGGGGCGGGGGCAGAGAACACCGGGGAGCTGTTTTTT. Amino acids: CASRFGAGAENTGELFF.